This T cell receptor beta chain is from a study of blood T cell repertoires in COVID-19. Study information: Samples came from the United States, Italy and Spain, spanning acute and convalescent COVID-19. Sources were T cells, B-cell-depleted T cells, or PBMCs; the material itself was cDNA or gDNA.

The authors' processing: From reference gene primer amplification, estimates of nucleated cell counts were derived. Profiling relied on immunoSEQ multiplex PCR, and the TCRdb table lists in-frame clones only, not all of them. V, J and clone size reflect that table, while D and trimming were determined from the DNA. This sample carries 110,000 to 150,000 clones, roughly 88% of them seen once, and the ten largest clones take less than 2%. Germline V CDR1 and CDR2: PRHDT, FYEKMQ (reference sequence). The V end lost 6 bases, the J end lost 2 bases, and 11 bases lay between the germline ends. The CDR3 is made up of 13 amino acids.

The chain recombines TRBV13 with TRBJ2-7; no reliable D call. This clonotype was sampled from a man aged 65 to 79 with acute or convalescent COVID-19. Sequenced sample: peripheral blood. The DNA for the CDR3 is TGTGCCAGCAGTGAAAAAGCCACCTACGAGCAGTACTTC. It yields the protein CASSEKATYEQYF.